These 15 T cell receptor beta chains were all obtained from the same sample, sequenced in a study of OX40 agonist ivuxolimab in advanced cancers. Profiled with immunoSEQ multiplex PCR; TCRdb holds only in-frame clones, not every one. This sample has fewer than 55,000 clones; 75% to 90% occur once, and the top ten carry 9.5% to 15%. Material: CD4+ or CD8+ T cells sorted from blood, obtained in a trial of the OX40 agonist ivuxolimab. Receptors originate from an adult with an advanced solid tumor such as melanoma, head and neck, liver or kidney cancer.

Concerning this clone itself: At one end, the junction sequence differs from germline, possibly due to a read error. The CDR3, as DNA: TGCGAGACAGGTGACGACACTGAAGCTTTCTTT. This codes for CETGDDTEAFF. The gene calls are TRBV19 and TRBJ1-1; a weak D match, TRBD1 (6 bases). This CDR3 has 11 amino acids. The V gene's germline CDR1 is LNHDA and CDR2 SQIVND (reference sequence).

The CDR3 DNA reads as TGCGCCAGCAGTCAAAGACAGAGAAATCAGCCCCAGCATTTT. It codes for CASSQRQRNQPQHF. The genes are TRBV23-1 and TRBJ1-5, with D possibly TRBD1 on 5 matching bases. TRBV23-1 qualifies as an ORF whose function is uncertain. Trimming took off 2 bases at V and 4 bases at J, with 9 bases between the two ends. The CDR3 has 14 amino acids.

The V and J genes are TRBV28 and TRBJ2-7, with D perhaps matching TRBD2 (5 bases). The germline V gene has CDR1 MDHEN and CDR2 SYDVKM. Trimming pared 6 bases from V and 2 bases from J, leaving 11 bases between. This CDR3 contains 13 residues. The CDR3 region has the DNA TGTGCCAGCAGCCCCTTCGGGACCTACGAGCAGTACTTC. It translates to CASSPFGTYEQYF.

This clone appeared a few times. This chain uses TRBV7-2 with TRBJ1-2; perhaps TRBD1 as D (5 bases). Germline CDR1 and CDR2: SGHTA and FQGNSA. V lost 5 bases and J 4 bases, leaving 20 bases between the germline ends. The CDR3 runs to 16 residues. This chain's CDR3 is CASSAGESTGGYGYTF. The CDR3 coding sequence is TGTGCCAGCAGCGCGGGGGAAAGCACAGGCGGCTATGGCTACACCTTC.

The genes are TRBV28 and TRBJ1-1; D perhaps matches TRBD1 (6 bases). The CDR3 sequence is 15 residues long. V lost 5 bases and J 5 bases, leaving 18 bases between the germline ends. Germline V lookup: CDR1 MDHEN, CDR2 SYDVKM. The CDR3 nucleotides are TGTGCCAGCAGTCCCCCGTGGGGAGGGGGAACTGAAGCTTTCTTT. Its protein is CASSPPWGGGTEAFF. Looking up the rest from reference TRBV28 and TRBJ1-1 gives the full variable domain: DVKVTQSSRYLVKRTGEKVFLECVQDMDHENMFWYRQDPGLGLRLIYFSYDVKMKEKGDIPEGYSVSREKKERFSLILESASTNQTSMYLCASSPPWGGGTEAFFGQGTRLTVV.

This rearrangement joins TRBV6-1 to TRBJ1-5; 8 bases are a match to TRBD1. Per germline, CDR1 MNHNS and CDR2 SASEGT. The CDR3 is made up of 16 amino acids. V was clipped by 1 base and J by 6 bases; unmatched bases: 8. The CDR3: CASSEGVRGLGQPQHF. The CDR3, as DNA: TGTGCCAGCAGTGAAGGAGTCAGGGGGCTAGGTCAGCCCCAGCATTTT.

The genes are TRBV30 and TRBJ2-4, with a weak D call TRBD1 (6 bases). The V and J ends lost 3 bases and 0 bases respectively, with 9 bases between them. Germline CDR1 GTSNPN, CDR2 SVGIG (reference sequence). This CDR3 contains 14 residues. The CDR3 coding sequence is TGTGCCTGGAGCGGGACACTAGCCAAAAACATTCAGTACTTC. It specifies CAWSGTLAKNIQYF. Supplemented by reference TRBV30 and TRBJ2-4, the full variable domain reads SQTIHQWPATLVQPVGSPLSLECTVEGTSNPNLYWYRQAAGRGLQLLFYSVGIGQISSEVPQNLSASRPQDRQFILSSKKLLLSDSGFYLCAWSGTLAKNIQYFGAGTRLSVL.

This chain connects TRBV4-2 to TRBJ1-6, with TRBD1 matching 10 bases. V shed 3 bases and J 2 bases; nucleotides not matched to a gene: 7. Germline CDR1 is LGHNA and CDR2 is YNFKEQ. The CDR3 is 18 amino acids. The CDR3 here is CASSHRGQGVPYNSPLHF. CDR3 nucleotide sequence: TGTGCCAGCAGCCACCGCGGACAGGGGGTCCCCTATAATTCACCCCTCCACTTT.

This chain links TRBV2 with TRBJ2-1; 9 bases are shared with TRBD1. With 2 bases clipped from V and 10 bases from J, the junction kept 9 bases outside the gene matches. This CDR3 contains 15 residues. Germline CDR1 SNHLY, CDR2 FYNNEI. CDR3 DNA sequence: TGTGCCAGCAGTGAATTTCGGGGACAGGGCAGGGAGCAGTTCTTC. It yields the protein CASSEFRGQGREQFF. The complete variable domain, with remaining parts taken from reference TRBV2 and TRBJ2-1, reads EPEVTQTPSHQVTQMGQEVILRCVPISNHLYFYWYRQILGQKVEFLVSFYNNEISEKSEIFDDQFSVERPDGSNFTLKIRSTKLEDSAMYFCASSEFRGQGREQFFGPGTRLTVL.

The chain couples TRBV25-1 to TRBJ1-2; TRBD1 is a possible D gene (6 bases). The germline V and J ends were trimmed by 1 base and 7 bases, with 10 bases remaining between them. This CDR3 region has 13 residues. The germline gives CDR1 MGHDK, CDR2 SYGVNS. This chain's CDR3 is CASSEFQGSGYTF. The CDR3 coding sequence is TGTGCCAGCAGTGAATTTCAGGGGAGTGGCTACACCTTC.

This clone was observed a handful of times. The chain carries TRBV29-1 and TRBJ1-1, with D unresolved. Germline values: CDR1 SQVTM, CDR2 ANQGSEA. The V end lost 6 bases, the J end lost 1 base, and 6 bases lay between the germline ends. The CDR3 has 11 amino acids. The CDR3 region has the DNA TGCAGCGTCAGCACGAACACTGAAGCTTTCTTT. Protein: CSVSTNTEAFF.

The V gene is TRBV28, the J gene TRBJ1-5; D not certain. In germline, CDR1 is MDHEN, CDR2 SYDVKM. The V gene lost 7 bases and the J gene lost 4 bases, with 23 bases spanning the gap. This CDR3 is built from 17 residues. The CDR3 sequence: CASILGGHSFGNQPQHF. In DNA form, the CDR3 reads TGTGCCAGCATCCTTGGAGGGCACTCTTTTGGGAATCAGCCCCAGCATTTT.

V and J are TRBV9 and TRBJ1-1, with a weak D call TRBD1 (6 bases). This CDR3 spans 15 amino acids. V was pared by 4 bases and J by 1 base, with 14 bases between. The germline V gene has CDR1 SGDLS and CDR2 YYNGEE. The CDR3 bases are TGTGCCAGCAGCACAGGACAGCCCCGGAACACTGAAGCTTTCTTT. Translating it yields CASSTGQPRNTEAFF.

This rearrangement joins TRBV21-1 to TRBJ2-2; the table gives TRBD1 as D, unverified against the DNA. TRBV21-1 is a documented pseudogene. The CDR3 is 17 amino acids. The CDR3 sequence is CASSKQKGLTNTGELFF. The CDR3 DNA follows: TGTGCCAGCAGCAAACAGAAGGGGCTAACAAACACCGGGGAGCTGTTTTTT.

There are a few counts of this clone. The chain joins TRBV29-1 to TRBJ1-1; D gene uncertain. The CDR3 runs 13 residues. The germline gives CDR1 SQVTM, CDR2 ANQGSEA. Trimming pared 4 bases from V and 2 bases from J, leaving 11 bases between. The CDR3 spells CSVVGLKNTEAFF. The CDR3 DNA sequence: TGCAGCGTTGTAGGGCTCAAAAACACTGAAGCTTTCTTT. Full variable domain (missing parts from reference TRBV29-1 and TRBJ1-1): SAVISQKPSRDICQRGTSLTIQCQVDSQVTMMFWYRQQPGQSLTLIATANQGSEATYESGFVIDKFPISRPNLTFSTLTVSNMSPEDSSIYLCSVVGLKNTEAFFGQGTRLTVV.